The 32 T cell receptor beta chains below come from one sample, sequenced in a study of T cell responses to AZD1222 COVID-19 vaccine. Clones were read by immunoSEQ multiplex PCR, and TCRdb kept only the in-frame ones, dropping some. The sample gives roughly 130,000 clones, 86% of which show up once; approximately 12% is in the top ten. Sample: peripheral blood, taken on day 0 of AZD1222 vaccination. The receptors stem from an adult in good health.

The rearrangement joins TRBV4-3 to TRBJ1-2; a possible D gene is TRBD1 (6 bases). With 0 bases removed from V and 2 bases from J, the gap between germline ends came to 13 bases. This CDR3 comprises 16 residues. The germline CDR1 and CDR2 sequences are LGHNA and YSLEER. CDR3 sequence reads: CASSQDFGQPNYGYTF. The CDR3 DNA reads TGCGCCAGCAGCCAAGATTTCGGACAGCCGAACTATGGCTACACCTTC.

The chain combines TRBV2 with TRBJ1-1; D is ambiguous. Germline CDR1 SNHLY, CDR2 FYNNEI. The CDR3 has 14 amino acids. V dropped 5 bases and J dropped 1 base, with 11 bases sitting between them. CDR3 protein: CASSPSGRNTEAFF. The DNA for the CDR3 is TGTGCCAGCAGTCCTTCCGGGAGGAACACTGAAGCTTTCTTT.

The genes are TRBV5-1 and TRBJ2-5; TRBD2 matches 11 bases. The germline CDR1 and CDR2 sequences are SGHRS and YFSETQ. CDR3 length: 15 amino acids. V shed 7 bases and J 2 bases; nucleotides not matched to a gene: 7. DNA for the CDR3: TGCGCCAGCTCCAGACTAGCGGGGCTGCAAGAGACCCAGTACTTC. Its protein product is CASSRLAGLQETQYF.

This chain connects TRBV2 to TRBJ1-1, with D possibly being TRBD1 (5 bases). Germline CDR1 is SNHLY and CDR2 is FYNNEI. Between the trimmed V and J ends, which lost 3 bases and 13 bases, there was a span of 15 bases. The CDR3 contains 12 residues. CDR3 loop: CASSEGRPANFF. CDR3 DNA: TGTGCCAGCAGTGAGGGACGGCCGGCAAATTTCTTT.

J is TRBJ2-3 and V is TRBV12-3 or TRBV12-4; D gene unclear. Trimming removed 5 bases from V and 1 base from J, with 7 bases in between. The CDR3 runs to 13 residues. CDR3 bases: TGTGCCAGCAGTCTCCAGGGCACAGATACGCAGTATTTT. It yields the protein CASSLQGTDTQYF.

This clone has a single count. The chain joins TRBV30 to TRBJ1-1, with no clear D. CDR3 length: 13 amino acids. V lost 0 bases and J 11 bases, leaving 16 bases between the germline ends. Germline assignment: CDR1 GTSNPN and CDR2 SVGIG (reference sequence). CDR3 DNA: TGTGCCTGGAGTGTATATAGCCAAGGGATGGCTTTCTTT. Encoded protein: CAWSVYSQGMAFF.

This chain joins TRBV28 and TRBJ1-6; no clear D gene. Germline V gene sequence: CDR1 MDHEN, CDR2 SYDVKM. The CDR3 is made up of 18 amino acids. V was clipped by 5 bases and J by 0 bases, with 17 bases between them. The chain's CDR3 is CASSTPRKTNSYNSPLHF. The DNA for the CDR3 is TGTGCCAGCAGTACCCCTAGGAAGACTAACTCCTATAATTCACCCCTCCACTTT.

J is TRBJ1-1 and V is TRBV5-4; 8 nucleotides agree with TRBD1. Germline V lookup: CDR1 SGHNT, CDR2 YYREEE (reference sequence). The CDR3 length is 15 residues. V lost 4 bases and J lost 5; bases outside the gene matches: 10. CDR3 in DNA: TGTGCCAGCAGCGTACAGGGGGTCTCGGTTACTGAAGCTTTCTTT. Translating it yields CASSVQGVSVTEAFF.

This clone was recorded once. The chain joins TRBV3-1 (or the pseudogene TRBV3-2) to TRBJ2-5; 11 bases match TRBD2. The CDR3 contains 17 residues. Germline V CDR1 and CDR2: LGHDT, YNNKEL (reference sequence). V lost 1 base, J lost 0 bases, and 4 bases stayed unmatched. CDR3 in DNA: TGTGCCAGCAGCCAAGGCCGGACTAGCGGGTACCAAGAGACCCAGTACTTC. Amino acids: CASSQGRTSGYQETQYF.

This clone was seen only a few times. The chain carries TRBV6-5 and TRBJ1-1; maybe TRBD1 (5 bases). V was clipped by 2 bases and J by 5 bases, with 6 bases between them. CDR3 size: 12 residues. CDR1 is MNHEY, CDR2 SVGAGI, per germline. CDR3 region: CASSYGGTEAFF. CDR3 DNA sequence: TGTGCCAGCAGTTACGGGGGGACTGAAGCTTTCTTT.

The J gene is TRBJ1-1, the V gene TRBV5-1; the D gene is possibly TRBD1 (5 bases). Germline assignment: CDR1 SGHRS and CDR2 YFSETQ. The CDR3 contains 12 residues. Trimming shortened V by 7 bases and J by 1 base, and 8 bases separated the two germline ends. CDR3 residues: CASGTANTEAFF. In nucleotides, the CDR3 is TGCGCCAGCGGGACCGCGAACACTGAAGCTTTCTTT.

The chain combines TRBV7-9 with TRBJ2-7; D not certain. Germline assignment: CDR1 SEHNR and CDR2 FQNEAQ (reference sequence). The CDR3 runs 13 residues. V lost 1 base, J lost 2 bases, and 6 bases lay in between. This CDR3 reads CASSLGITYEQYF. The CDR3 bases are TGTGCCAGCAGCTTAGGTATTACCTACGAGCAGTACTTC.

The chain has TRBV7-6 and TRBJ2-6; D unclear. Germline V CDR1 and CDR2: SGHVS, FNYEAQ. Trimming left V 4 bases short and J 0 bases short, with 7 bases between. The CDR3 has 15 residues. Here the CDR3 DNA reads TGTGCCAGCAGCTCCACCAGCTCTGGGGCCAACGTCCTGACTTTC. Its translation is CASSSTSSGANVLTF. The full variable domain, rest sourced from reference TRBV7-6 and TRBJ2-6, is GAGVSQSPRYKVTKRGQDVALRCDPISGHVSLYWYRQALGQGPEFLTYFNYEAQQDKSGLPNDRFSAERPEGSISTLTIQRTEQRDSAMYRCASSSTSSGANVLTFGAGSRLTVL.

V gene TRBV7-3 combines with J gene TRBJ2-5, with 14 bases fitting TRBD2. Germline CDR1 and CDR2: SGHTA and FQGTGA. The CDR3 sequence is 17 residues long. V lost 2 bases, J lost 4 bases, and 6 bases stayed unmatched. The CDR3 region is CASSLGTSGSFGETQYF. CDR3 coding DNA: TGTGCCAGCAGCTTAGGGACTAGCGGGAGTTTTGGAGAGACCCAGTACTTC.

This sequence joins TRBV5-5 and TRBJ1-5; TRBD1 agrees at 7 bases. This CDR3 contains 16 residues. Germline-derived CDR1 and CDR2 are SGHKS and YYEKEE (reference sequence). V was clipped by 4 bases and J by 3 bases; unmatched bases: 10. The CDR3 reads CASSPDRAVDNQPQHF. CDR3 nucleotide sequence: TGTGCCAGCAGCCCCGACAGGGCGGTAGACAATCAGCCCCAGCATTTT.

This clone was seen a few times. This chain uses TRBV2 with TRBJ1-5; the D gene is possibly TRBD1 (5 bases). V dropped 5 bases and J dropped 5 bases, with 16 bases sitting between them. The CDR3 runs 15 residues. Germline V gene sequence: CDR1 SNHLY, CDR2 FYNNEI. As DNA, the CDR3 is TGTGCCAGCAGTCGGAGTGGCAGGGCGGATCAGCCCCAGCATTTT. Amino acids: CASSRSGRADQPQHF.

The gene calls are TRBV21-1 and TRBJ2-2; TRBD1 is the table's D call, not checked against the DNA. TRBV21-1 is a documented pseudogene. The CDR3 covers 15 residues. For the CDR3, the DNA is TGTGCCAGCAGATTCAAATCAGGGGTGACCGGGGAGCTGTTTTTT. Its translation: CASRFKSGVTGELFF.

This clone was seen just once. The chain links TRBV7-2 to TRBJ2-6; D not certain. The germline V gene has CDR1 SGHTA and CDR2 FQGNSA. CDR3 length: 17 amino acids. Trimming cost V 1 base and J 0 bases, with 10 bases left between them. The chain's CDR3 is CASSLEPPNSGANVLTF. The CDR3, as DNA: TGTGCCAGCAGCTTAGAGCCTCCAAACTCTGGGGCCAACGTCCTGACTTTC.

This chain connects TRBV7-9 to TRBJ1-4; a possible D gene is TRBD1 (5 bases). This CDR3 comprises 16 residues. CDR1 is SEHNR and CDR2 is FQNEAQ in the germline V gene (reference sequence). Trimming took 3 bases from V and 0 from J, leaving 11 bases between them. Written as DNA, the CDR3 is TGTGCCAGCAGCTTGTCCCGGGGCTCAACTAATGAAAAACTGTTTTTT. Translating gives CASSLSRGSTNEKLFF.

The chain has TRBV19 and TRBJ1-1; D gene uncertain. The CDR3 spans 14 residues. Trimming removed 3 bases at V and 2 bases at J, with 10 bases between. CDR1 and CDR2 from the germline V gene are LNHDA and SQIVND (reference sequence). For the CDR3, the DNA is TGTGCCAGTAGTATCATGATGCGCAACACTGAAGCTTTCTTT. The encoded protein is CASSIMMRNTEAFF.

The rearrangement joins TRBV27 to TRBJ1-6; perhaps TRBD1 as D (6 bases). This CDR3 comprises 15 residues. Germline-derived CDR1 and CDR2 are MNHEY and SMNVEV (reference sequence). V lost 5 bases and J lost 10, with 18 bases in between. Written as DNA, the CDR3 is TGTGCCAGCAGTCAGATGGGACACAGTAGATCACCCCTCCACTTT. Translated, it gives CASSQMGHSRSPLHF.

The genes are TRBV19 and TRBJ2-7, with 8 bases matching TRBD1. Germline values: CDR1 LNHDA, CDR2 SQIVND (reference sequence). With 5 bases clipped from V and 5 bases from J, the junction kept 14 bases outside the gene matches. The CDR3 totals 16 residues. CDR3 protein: CASSPWRGQGVHEQYF. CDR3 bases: TGTGCCAGTAGTCCTTGGCGCGGACAGGGAGTTCACGAGCAGTACTTC.

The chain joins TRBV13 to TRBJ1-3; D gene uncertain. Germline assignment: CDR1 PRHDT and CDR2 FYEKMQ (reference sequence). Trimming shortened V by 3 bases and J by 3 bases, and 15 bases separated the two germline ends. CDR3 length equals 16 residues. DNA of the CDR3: TGTGCCAGCAGCTTTGGCGGACGAAACCTTGGAAACACCATATATTTT. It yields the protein CASSFGGRNLGNTIYF.

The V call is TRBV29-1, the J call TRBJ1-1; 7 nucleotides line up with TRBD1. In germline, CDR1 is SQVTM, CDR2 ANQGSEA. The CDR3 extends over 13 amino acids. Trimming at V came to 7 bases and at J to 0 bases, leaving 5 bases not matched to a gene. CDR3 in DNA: TGCAGCGAGAGGGGACAGCTGAACACTGAAGCTTTCTTT. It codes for CSERGQLNTEAFF.

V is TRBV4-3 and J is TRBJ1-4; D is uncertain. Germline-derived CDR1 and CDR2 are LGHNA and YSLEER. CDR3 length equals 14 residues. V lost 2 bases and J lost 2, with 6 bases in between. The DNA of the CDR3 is TGCGCCAGCAGCCAAACGGGGACTAATGAAAAACTGTTTTTT. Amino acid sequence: CASSQTGTNEKLFF.

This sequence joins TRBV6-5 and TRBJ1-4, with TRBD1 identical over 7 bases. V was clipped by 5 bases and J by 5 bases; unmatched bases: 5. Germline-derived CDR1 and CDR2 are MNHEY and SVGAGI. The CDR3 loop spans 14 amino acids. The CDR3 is CASSPGQRNEKLFF. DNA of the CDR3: TGTGCCAGCAGTCCGGGACAGAGAAATGAAAAACTGTTTTTT.

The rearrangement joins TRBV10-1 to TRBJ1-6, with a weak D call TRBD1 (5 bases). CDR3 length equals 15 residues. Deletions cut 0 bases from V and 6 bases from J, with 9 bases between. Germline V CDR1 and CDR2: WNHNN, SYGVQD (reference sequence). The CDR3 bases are TGCGCCAGCAGTGAGTCGGTCGACAGTAATTCACCCCTCCACTTT. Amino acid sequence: CASSESVDSNSPLHF.

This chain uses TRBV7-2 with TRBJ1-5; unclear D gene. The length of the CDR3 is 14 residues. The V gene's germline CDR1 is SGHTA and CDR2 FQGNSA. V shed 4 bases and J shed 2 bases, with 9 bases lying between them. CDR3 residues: CASSWKRGNQPQHF. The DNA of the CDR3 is TGTGCCAGCAGCTGGAAGAGAGGCAATCAGCCCCAGCATTTT. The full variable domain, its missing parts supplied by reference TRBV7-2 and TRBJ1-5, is GAGVSQSPSNKVTEKGKDVELRCDPISGHTALYWYRQSLGQGLEFLIYFQGNSAPDKSGLPSDRFSAERTGGSVSTLTIQRTQQEDSAVYLCASSWKRGNQPQHFGDGTRLSIL.

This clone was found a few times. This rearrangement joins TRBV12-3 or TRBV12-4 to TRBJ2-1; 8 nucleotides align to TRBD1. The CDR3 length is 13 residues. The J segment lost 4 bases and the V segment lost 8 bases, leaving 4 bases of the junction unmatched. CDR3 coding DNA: TGTGCCAGCGCAGGGGGCGCATACAATGAGCAGTTCTTC. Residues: CASAGGAYNEQFF.

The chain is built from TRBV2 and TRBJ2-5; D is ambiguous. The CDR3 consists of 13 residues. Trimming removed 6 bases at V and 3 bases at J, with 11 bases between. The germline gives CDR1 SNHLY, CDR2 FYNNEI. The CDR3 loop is CASSQTLKETQYF. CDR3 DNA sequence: TGTGCCAGCAGCCAGACACTGAAAGAGACCCAGTACTTC.

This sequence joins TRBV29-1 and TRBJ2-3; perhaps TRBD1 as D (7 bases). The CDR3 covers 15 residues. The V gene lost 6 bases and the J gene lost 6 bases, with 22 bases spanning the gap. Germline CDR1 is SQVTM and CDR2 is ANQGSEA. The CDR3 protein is CSVLGRDSAPDTQYF. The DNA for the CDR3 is TGCAGCGTCCTGGGGCGGGACAGTGCCCCTGATACGCAGTATTTT.

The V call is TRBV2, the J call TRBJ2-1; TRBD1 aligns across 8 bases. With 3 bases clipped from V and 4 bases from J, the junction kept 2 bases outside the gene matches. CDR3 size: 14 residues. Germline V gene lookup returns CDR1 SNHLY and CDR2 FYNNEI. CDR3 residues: CASSDGTGYNEQFF. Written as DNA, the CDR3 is TGTGCCAGCAGTGACGGGACAGGATACAATGAGCAGTTCTTC.